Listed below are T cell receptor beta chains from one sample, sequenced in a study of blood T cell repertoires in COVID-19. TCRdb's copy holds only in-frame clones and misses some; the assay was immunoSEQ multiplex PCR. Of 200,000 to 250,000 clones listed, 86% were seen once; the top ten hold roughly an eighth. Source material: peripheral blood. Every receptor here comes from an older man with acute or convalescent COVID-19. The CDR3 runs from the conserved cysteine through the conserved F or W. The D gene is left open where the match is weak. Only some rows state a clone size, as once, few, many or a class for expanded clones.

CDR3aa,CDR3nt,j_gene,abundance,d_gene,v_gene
CASSFKGEGEQFF,TGTGCCAGCAGTTTCAAGGGGGAAGGGGAGCAGTTCTTC,TRBJ2-1,once,-,TRBV12-3/TRBV12-4
CAGGAGIKPQHF,TGTGCCGGAGGGGCAGGGATTAAGCCCCAGCATTTT,TRBJ1-5,-,-,TRBV19
CASSQTAIGYGYTF,TGTGCCAGCAGCCAAACAGCAATCGGCTATGGCTACACCTTC,TRBJ1-2,-,-,TRBV7-9
CASRGGPEAFF,TGTGCCAGCCGTGGGGGCCCTGAAGCTTTCTTT,TRBJ1-1,-,-,TRBV7-9
CASSLATGSSYNSPLHF,TGTGCCAGCAGCTTAGCGACTGGTAGCTCCTATAATTCACCCCTCCACTTT,TRBJ1-6,-,-,TRBV7-8
CASSSRDSISRGYTF,TGTGCCAGCAGTTCCCGGGACTCGATAAGTCGGGGCTACACCTTC,TRBJ1-2,-,-,TRBV6-5
CATSDFGSSGANVLTF,TGTGCCACCAGTGATTTCGGGAGCTCTGGGGCCAACGTCCTGACTTTC,TRBJ2-6,-,-,TRBV24-1
CASSEGLFPDTQYF,TGTGCCAGCAGCGAGGGACTATTCCCCGATACGCAGTATTTT,TRBJ2-3,-,TRBD2,TRBV7-2
CASSLFGYEQFF,TGTGCCAGCAGTTTATTCGGTTATGAGCAGTTCTTC,TRBJ2-1,once,-,TRBV28
CASSPLAGSYNEQFF,TGTGCCAGCAGCCCGTTAGCGGGGTCTTACAATGAGCAGTTCTTC,TRBJ2-1,-,TRBD2,TRBV7-8
CASSIGQKGYGYTF,TGTGCCAGCAGTATTGGACAGAAGGGCTATGGCTACACCTTC,TRBJ1-2,few,-,TRBV3-1/TRBV3-2
CASRRGQIYGYTF,TGTGCCAGCAGGAGGGGGCAGATCTATGGCTACACCTTC,TRBJ1-2,once,TRBD1,TRBV28
CASSQPGSLYGYTF,TGTGCCAGCAGCCAACCGGGGTCTCTCTATGGCTACACCTTC,TRBJ1-2,-,-,TRBV3-1/TRBV3-2
CASSFGSQETQYF,TGTGCCAGCAGTTTTGGCTCCCAAGAGACCCAGTACTTC,TRBJ2-5,-,-,TRBV28
CASSLPGLGEQYF,TGTGCCAGCAGTCTCCCGGGTTTAGGCGAGCAGTACTTC,TRBJ2-7,-,-,TRBV6-5
CASGLAGGSYEQYF,TGTGCGTCGGGGCTGGCGGGAGGGTCCTACGAGCAGTACTTC,TRBJ2-7,-,TRBD2,TRBV11-1
CSGGTGTADGYTF,TGCAGCGGAGGGACAGGGACCGCGGATGGCTACACCTTC,TRBJ1-2,once,TRBD1,TRBV29-1
CASSLPGLAAYNEQFF,TGTGCCAGCAGCTTACCGGGACTAGCAGCCTATAATGAGCAGTTCTTC,TRBJ2-1,-,TRBD2,TRBV7-9
CASSVTGTGSRKLFF,TGCGCCAGCAGCGTCACCGGGACAGGATCCCGAAAACTGTTTTTT,TRBJ1-4,-,TRBD1,TRBV5-1
CASTPHGGFSGAFF,TGTGCCAGCACCCCTCATGGAGGGTTCAGCGGAGCTTTCTTT,TRBJ1-1,-,-,TRBV28
CASSKGQVDGYTF,TGTGCCAGCAGCAAAGGACAGGTCGACGGCTACACCTTC,TRBJ1-2,-,TRBD1,TRBV11-2
CASSYWDTNTGELFF,TGTGCCAGCAGTTATTGGGACACAAACACCGGGGAGCTGTTTTTT,TRBJ2-2,-,-,TRBV6-5
CASSFSGTGPETQYF,TGTGCCAGCAGCTTCTCCGGGACAGGGCCAGAGACCCAGTACTTC,TRBJ2-5,-,TRBD1,TRBV5-4
CASSSGQGTDTQYF,TGCGCCAGCAGCTCCGGACAGGGGACAGATACGCAGTATTTT,TRBJ2-3,-,TRBD1,TRBV5-1
CASSLRVGTYEQYF,TGTGCTAGCAGCCTCAGGGTGGGCACCTACGAGCAGTACTTC,TRBJ2-7,few,-,TRBV7-7
CASSASTGGYEQYF,TGTGCCAGCAGCGCCTCGACAGGGGGCTACGAGCAGTACTTC,TRBJ2-7,-,TRBD1,TRBV9
CATISGRRTDTQYF,TGTGCCACCATTAGCGGGAGAAGAACAGATACGCAGTATTTT,TRBJ2-3,-,TRBD2,TRBV28
CASSSRVENSPLHF,TGTGCCAGCAGCTCCAGGGTGGAAAATTCACCCCTCCACTTT,TRBJ1-6,-,-,TRBV7-3
CASSDRGGPYEQYF,TGTGCCAGCAGTGACCGCGGGGGTCCCTACGAGCAGTACTTC,TRBJ2-7,-,TRBD2,TRBV6-1
CASSAGTVVYEQYF,TGTGCCAGCAGCGCCGGGACAGTAGTCTACGAGCAGTACTTC,TRBJ2-7,once,TRBD1,TRBV9
CASSGGQGVSGNTIYF,TGCGCCAGCAGCGGGGGACAGGGCGTTTCTGGAAACACCATATATTTT,TRBJ1-3,once,TRBD1,TRBV5-1
CASSEQNIYEQYF,TGTGCCAGCAGTGAACAGAACATCTACGAGCAGTACTTC,TRBJ2-7,-,-,TRBV6-1
CASSVGGGSSTEAFF,TGTGCCAGCAGCGTAGGGGGAGGTTCAAGCACTGAAGCTTTCTTT,TRBJ1-1,-,-,TRBV9
CAISAGGGEQFF,TGTGCCATCAGTGCGGGGGGGGGCGAGCAGTTCTTC,TRBJ2-1,once,TRBD2,TRBV10-3
CASSLARGPNYGYTF,TGCGCCAGCAGCTTGGCACGAGGGCCGAACTATGGCTACACCTTC,TRBJ1-2,-,-,TRBV5-1
CASSTLRGGAEGYEQYF,TGTGCCAGCAGCACCCTGCGCGGGGGGGCAGAGGGGTACGAGCAGTACTTC,TRBJ2-7,-,TRBD2,TRBV7-8
CASSTDSPGEQYF,TGTGCCAGCAGTACCGATTCTCCGGGCGAGCAGTACTTC,TRBJ2-7,-,-,TRBV7-8
CASRGRGPVDEQFF,TGTGCCAGTAGGGGCAGGGGGCCTGTCGATGAGCAGTTCTTC,TRBJ2-1,-,TRBD1,TRBV19
CASSVAAQGAREKLFF,TGTGCCAGCAGCGTAGCTGCACAGGGTGCAAGGGAAAAACTGTTTTTT,TRBJ1-4,-,-,TRBV9
CASSPPPRDYYNEQFF,TGTGCCAGCAGCCCACCCCCCCGGGACTACTACAATGAGCAGTTCTTC,TRBJ2-1,-,TRBD2,TRBV4-2
CASSPGQSTDTQYF,TGTGCCAGCAGTCCCGGACAGAGCACAGATACGCAGTATTTT,TRBJ2-3,-,-,TRBV6-2/TRBV6-3
CASSPVLADYNEQFF,TGTGCCAGCTCACCAGTTCTAGCAGATTACAATGAGCAGTTCTTC,TRBJ2-1,-,-,TRBV18